Listed below are T cell receptor beta chains from one sample, sequenced in a study of cytomegalovirus exposure and HLA in healthy donors. Some clones are missing from TCRdb's copy, which holds only in-frame ones; the method was immunoSEQ multiplex PCR. Seen in this sample are about 50,000 clones; the ten most common clones hold roughly 12%. Sequenced input: PBMCs. The source of these receptors is a woman in her sixties or seventies in good health and CMV-seropositive. Each CDR3 is given with its conserved first and last residue. A D gene is named only where the DNA matches it firmly. Clone size is not always given. Where it is, it says once, few, many or a class for expanded clones.

j_call | d_call | clone_size | v_call | cdr3_nt | cdr3_aa
TRBJ2-7 | . | . | TRBV11-2 | TGTGCCAGCAGCTTGCCCCCCCTATTTGACGAGCAGTACTTC | CASSLPPLFDEQYF
TRBJ2-1 | . | . | TRBV10-1 | TGCGCCAGCAGTGACCAGGCTAGCCTTAATGAGCAGTTCTTC | CASSDQASLNEQFF
TRBJ1-2 | . | . | TRBV7-6 | TGTGCCAGCAGCGCCCAGGAAGGGGTCCTAGCTAACTATGGCTACACCTTC | CASSAQEGVLANYGYTF
TRBJ2-7 | TRBD2 | . | TRBV7-8 | TGTGCCAGCAGCTTAGAGAGTTCACTAGCGTTTATCTACGAGCAGTACTTC | CASSLESSLAFIYEQYF
TRBJ2-3 | TRBD2 | . | TRBV7-9 | TGTGCCAGCAGCCCTCAGGGGACAGCGGGGGGGGCGGATACGCAGTATTTT | CASSPQGTAGGADTQYF
TRBJ2-6 | . | . | TRBV5-4 | TGTGCCAGCAGCTTAATACAGGTCTCTGGGGCCAACGTCCTGACTTTC | CASSLIQVSGANVLTF
TRBJ2-7 | TRBD1 | . | TRBV18 | TGTGCCAGCTCACCGACAGGGGGCCTTGTCAACGAGCAGTACTTC | CASSPTGGLVNEQYF
TRBJ2-5 | . | . | TRBV4-1 | TGCGCCAACCCTCGACGCGGGCCGATCGAAGAGAACCAGTACTTC | CANPRRGPIEENQYF
TRBJ1-4 | . | . | TRBV10-1 | TGCGCCAGCAGTGAGAGAAGGGGGACTAATGAAAAACTGTTTTTT | CASSERRGTNEKLFF
TRBJ1-3 | . | . | TRBV18 | TGTGCCAGCTCATTAAGCGGGATCTCTGGAAACACCATATATTTT | CASSLSGISGNTIYF
TRBJ2-3 | . | . | TRBV7-9 | TGTGCCAGCAGCCTGAGCACAGATACGCAGTATTTT | CASSLSTDTQYF
TRBJ1-2 | . | . | TRBV7-9 | TGTGCCAGCAGCTTCGTCGGTGGCTACACCTTC | CASSFVGGYTF
TRBJ1-1 | TRBD1 | . | TRBV5-1 | TGCGCCAGCAGCCTCCAGGGGGACACTGAAGCTTTCTTT | CASSLQGDTEAFF
TRBJ2-1 | TRBD1 | . | TRBV5-1 | TGCGCCAGCAGCTTAGGTGGGACAGGGCGAGCCGATGAGCAGTTCTTC | CASSLGGTGRADEQFF
TRBJ2-7 | . | . | TRBV7-9 | TGTGCCAGCAGCCCAAATTTTGGAGGCGCCCGGAGCTCCTACGAGCAGTACTTC | CASSPNFGGARSSYEQYF
TRBJ2-7 | TRBD2 | . | TRBV29-1 | TGCAGCGTTGAAGCGGTCGGGGGGGCCTACGAGCAGTACTTC | CSVEAVGGAYEQYF
TRBJ2-5 | . | . | TRBV10-3 | TGTGCCACGGGGAGAAGGGCGTACCAAGAGACCCAGTACTTC | CATGRRAYQETQYF
TRBJ1-1 | . | medium-sized | TRBV5-1 | TGCGCCAGCAGCTTGGCCTCGGGGTTGAACACTGAAGCTTTCTTT | CASSLASGLNTEAFF
TRBJ2-1 | TRBD2 | . | TRBV7-8 | TGTGCCAGCAGCCTATTGGGGGGGGAATACAATGAGCAGTTCTTC | CASSLLGGEYNEQFF
TRBJ2-7 | TRBD1 | . | TRBV6-5 | TGTGCCAGCAGGCGGGGACAGGGAGGACACGAGCAGTACTTC | CASRRGQGGHEQYF
TRBJ1-2 | TRBD1 | . | TRBV29-1 | TGCAGCGTTGAGACAGGGGGCAACTATGGCTACACCTTC | CSVETGGNYGYTF
TRBJ1-5 | TRBD1 | . | TRBV19 | TGTGCCAGTAGTACGGGACAGAACAATCAGCCCCAGCATTTT | CASSTGQNNQPQHF
TRBJ1-4 | . | . | TRBV2 | TGTGCCAGCAGTGAATCCGGGATAGGGGGTCTAGGAGATGAAAAACTGTTTTTT | CASSESGIGGLGDEKLFF